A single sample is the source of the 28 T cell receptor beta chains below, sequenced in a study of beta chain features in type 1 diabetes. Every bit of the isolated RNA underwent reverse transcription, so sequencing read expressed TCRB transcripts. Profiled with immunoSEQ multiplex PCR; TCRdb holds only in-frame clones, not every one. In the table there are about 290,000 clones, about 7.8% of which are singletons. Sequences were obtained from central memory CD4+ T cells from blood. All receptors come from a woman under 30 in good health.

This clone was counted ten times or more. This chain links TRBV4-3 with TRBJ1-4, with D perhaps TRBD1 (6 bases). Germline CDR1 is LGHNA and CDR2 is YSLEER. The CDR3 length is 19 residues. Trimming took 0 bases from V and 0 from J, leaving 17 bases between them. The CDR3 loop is CASSQEPGQPLATNEKLFF. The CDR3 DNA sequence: TGCGCCAGCAGCCAAGAACCGGGACAACCGCTTGCAACTAATGAAAAACTGTTTTTT.

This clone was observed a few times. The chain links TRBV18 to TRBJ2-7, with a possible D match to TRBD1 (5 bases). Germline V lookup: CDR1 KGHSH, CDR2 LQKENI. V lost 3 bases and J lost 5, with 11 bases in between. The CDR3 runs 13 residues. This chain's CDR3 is CASSPRQTDEQYV. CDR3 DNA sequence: TGTGCCAGCTCACCTCGACAGACGGACGAGCAGTACGTC.

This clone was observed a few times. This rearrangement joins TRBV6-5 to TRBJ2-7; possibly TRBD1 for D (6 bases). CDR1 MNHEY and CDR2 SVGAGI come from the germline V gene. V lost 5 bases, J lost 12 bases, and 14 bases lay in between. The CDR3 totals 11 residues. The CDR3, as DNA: TGTGCCAGCAGTATGACAGGAACGAGGTACTTC. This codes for CASSMTGTRYF.

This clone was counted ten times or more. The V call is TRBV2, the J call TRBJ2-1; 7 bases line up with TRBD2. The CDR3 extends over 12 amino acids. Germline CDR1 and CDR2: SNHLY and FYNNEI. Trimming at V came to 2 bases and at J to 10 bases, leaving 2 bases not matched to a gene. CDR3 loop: CASSERDYEQFF. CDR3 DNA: TGTGCCAGCAGTGAACGGGACTACGAGCAGTTCTTC.

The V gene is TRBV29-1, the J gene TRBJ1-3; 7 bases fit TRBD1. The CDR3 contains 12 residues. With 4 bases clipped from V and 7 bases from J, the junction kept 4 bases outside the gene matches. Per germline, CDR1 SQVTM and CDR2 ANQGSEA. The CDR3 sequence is CSVGQGGNTIYF. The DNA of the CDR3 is TGCAGCGTTGGACAGGGAGGGAACACCATATATTTT. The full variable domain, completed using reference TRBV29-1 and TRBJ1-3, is SAVISQKPSRDICQRGTSLTIQCQVDSQVTMMFWYRQQPGQSLTLIATANQGSEATYESGFVIDKFPISRPNLTFSTLTVSNMSPEDSSIYLCSVGQGGNTIYFGEGSWLTVV.

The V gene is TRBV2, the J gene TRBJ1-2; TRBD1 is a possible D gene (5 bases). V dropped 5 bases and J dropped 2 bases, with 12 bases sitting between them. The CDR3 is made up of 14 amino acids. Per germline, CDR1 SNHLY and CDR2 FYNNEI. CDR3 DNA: TGTGCCAGCAGTCCGACAGTTGCAAACTATGGCTACACCTTC. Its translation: CASSPTVANYGYTF.

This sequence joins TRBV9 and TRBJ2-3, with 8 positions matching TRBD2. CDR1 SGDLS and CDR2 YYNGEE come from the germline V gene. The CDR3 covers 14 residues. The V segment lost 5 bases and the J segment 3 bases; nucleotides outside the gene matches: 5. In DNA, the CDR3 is TGTGCCAGCAGAGGCAGCGGGAGAACAGATACGCAGTATTTT. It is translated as CASRGSGRTDTQYF.

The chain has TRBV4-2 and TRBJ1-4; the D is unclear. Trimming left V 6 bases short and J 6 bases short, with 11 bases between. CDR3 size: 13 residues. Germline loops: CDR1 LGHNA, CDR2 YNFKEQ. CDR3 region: CASRGGSDEKLFF. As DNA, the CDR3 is TGTGCCAGCAGGGGTGGAAGTGATGAAAAACTGTTTTTT.

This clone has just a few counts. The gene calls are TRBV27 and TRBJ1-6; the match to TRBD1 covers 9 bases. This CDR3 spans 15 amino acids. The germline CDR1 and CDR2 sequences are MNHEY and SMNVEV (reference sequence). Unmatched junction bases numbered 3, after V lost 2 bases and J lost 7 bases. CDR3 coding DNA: TGTGCCAGCAGTTTAGGACAGGGGAGGAATTCACCCCTCCACTTT. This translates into CASSLGQGRNSPLHF.

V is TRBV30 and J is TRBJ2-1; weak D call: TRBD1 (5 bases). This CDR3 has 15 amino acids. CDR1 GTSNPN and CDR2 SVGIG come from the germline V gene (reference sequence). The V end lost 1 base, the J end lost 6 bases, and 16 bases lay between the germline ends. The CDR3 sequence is CAWSARWTSTNEQFF. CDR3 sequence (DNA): TGTGCCTGGAGTGCAAGGTGGACATCGACCAATGAGCAGTTCTTC.

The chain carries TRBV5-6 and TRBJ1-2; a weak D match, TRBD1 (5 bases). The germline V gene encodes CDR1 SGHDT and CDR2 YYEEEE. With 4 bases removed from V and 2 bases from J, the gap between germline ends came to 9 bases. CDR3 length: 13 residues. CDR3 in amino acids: CASSRRGNYGYTF. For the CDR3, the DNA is TGTGCCAGCAGCCGGCGGGGGAACTATGGCTACACCTTC.

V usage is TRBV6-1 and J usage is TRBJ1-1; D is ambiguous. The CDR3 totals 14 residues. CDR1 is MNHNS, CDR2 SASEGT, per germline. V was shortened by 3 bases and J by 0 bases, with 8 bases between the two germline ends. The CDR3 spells CASSEGSMNTEAFF. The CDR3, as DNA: TGTGCCAGCAGTGAGGGGAGCATGAACACTGAAGCTTTCTTT.

CDR3 coding DNA: TGTGCCACCAGCAGTCAGTACTCTGGAAACACCATATATTTT. Its protein product is CATSSQYSGNTIYF. The V gene is TRBV15, the J gene TRBJ1-3; D remains unclear. Germline V lookup: CDR1 LNHNV, CDR2 YYDKDF (reference sequence). Trimming pared 3 bases from V and 0 bases from J, leaving 6 bases between. The CDR3 spans 14 residues.

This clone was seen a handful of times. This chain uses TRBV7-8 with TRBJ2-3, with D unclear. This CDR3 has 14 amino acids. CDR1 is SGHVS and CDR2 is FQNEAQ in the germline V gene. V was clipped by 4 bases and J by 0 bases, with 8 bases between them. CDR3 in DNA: TGTGCCAGCAGCTCGTACGCAAGCACAGATACGCAGTATTTT. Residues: CASSSYASTDTQYF.

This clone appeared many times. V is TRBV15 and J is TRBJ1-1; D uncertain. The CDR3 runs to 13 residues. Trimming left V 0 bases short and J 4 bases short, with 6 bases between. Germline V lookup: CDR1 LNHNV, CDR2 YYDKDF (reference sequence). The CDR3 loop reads CATSRDRSTEAFF. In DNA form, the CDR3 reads TGTGCCACCAGCAGAGATAGGAGCACTGAAGCTTTCTTT.

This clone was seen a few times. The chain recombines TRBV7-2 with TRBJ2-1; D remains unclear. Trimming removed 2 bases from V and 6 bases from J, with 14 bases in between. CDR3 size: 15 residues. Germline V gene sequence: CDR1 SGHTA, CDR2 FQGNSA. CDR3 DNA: TGTGCCAGCAGCTTATCGTGGCAGCTCAGCAATGAGCAGTTCTTC. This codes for CASSLSWQLSNEQFF.

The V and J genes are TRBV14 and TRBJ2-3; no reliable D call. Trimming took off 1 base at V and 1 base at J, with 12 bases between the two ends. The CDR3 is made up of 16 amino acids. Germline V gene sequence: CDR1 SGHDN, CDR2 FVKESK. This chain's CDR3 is CASSQGVGIGTDTQYF. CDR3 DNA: TGTGCCAGCAGCCAAGGGGTGGGGATCGGCACAGATACGCAGTATTTT.

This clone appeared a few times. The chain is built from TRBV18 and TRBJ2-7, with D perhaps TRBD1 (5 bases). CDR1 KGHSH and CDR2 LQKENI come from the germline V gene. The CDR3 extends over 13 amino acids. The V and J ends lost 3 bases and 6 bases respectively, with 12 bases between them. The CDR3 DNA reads TGTGCCAGCTCACCGGGCAGGGAAGGCGAGCAGTACTTC. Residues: CASSPGREGEQYF.

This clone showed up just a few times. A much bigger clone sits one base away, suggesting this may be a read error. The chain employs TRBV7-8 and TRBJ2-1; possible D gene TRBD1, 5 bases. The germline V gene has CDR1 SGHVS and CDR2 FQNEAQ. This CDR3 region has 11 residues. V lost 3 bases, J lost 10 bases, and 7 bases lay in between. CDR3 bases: TGTGCCAGCAGCTTCCGACAGGAGCAGTTCTTC. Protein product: CASSFRQEQFF.

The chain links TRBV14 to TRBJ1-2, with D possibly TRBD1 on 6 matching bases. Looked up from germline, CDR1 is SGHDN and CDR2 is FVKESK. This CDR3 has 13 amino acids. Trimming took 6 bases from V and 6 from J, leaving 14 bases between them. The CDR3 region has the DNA TGTGCCAGCAGGGACCCCGGGACACATGGCTACACCTTC. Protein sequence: CASRDPGTHGYTF. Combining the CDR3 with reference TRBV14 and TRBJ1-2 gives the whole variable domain EAGVTQFPSHSVIEKGQTVTLRCDPISGHDNLYWYRRVMGKEIKFLLHFVKESKQDESGMPNNRFLAERTGGTYSTLKVQPAELEDSGVYFCASRDPGTHGYTFGSGTRLTVV.

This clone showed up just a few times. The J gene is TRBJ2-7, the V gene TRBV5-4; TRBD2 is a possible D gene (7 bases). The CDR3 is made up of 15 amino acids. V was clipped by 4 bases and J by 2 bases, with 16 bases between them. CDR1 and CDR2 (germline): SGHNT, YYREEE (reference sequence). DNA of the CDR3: TGTGCCAGCAGCCGCGGGGGCCAAGCAACCTACGAGCAGTACTTC. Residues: CASSRGGQATYEQYF.

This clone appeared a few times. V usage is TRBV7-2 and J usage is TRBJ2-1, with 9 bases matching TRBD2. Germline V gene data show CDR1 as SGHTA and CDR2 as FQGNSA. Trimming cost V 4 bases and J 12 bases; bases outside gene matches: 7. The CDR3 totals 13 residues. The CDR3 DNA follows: TGTGCCAGCAGCTCCTCCTCTAGCGGGACGCAGTTCTTC. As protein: CASSSSSSGTQFF.

CDR3 amino acids: CATSRGGGAGYTF. Here the CDR3 DNA reads TGTGCCACCAGCAGAGGTGGAGGGGCTGGCTACACCTTC. The rearrangement uses TRBV15 and TRBJ1-2; possible D gene TRBD1, 5 bases. The V end was cut by 1 base, the J end by 7 bases, with 10 bases between. Per germline, CDR1 LNHNV and CDR2 YYDKDF (reference sequence). This CDR3 comprises 13 residues.

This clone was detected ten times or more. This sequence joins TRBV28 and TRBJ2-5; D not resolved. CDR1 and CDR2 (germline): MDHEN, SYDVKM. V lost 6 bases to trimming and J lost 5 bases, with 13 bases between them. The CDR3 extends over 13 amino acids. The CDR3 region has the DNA TGTGCCAGCAGCCTCGTCGACGCCGAGACCCAGTACTTC. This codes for CASSLVDAETQYF.

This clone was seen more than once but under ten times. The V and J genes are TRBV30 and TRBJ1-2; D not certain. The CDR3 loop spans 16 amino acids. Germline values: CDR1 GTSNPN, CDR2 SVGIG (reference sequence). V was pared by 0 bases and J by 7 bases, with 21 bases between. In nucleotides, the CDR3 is TGTGCCTGGAGTGTAACGCTAGCTATACTGGGTGGTGGCTACACCTTC. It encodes CAWSVTLAILGGGYTF.

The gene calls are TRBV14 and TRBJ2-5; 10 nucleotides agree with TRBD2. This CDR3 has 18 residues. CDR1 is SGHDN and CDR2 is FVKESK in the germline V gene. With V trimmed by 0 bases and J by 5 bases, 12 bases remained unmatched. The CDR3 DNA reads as TGTGCCAGCAGCCAAGAAAGAGCCCTAGCGGGAGTGAGGGAGACCCAGTACTTC. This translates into CASSQERALAGVRETQYF. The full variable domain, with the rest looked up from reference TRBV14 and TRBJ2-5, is EAGVTQFPSHSVIEKGQTVTLRCDPISGHDNLYWYRRVMGKEIKFLLHFVKESKQDESGMPNNRFLAERTGGTYSTLKVQPAELEDSGVYFCASSQERALAGVRETQYFGPGTRLLVL.

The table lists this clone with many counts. Here the CDR3 DNA reads TGTGCCAGCAGTCCACTGGTGACAGCAGCCAAAAACATTCAGTACTTC. As protein: CASSPLVTAAKNIQYF. This chain joins TRBV28 and TRBJ2-4, with D perhaps TRBD1 (5 bases). The V and J ends lost 5 bases and 0 bases respectively, with 14 bases between them. This CDR3 comprises 16 residues. CDR1 is MDHEN, CDR2 SYDVKM, per germline.

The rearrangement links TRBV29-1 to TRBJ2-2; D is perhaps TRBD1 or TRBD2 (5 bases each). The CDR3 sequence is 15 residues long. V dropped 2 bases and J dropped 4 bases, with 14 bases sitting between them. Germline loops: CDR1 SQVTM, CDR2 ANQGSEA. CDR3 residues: CSVELGARATGELFF. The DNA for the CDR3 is TGCAGCGTTGAATTAGGGGCGCGGGCCACCGGGGAGCTGTTTTTT.